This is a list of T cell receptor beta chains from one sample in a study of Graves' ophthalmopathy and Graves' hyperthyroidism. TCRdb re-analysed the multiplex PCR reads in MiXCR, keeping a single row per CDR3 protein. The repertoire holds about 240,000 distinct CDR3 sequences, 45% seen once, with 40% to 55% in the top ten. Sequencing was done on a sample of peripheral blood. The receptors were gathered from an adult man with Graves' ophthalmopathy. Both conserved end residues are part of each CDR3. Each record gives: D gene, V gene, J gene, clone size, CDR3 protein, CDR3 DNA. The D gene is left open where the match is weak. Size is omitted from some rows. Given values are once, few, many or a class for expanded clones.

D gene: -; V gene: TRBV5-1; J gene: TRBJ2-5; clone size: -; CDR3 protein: CASSLNAGQETQYF; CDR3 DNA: TGCGCCAGCAGCTTGAACGCCGGACAAGAGACCCAGTACTTC
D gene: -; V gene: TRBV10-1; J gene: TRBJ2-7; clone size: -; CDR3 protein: CASIGQSYKQYF; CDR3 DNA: TGCGCCAGCATCGGACAGTCCTACAAGCAGTACTTC
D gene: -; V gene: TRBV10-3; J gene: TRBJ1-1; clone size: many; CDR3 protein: CAISEGQSLTEAFF; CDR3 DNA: TGTGCCATCAGTGAGGGACAGTCCCTCACTGAAGCTTTCTTT
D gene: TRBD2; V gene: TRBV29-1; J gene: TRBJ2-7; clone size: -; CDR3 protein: CSVGEVLAGLRGGEQYF; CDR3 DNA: TGCAGCGTTGGAGAGGTCCTAGCGGGCCTAAGAGGAGGCGAGCAGTACTTC
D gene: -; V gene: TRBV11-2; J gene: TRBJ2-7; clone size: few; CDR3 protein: CASSLQGVKNEQYF; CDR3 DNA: TGTGCCAGCAGCTTACAGGGAGTTAAGAACGAGCAGTACTTC
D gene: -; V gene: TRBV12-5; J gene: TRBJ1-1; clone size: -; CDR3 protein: CASGLGAGTEAFF; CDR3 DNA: TGTGCTAGTGGTTTGGGAGCGGGGACTGAAGCTTTCTTT
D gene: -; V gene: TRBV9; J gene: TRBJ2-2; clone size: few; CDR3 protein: CASSVDGVGELFF; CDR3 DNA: TGTGCCAGCAGCGTAGATGGGGTCGGGGAGCTGTTTTTT
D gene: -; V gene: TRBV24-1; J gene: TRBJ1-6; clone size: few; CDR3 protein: CATSAFGGQKGLLHF; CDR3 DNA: TGTGCCACCAGTGCATTTGGTGGACAGAAGGGACTCCTCCACTTT
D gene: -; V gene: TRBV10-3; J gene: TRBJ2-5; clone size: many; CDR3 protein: CATTPSYQETQYF; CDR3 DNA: TGTGCCACGACCCCGAGCTACCAAGAGACCCAGTACTTC
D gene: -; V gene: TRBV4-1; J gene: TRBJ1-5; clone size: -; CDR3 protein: CASSQGTPDQPRHF; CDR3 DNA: TGCGCCAGCAGCCAAGGGACACCAGATCAGCCCCGGCATTTT
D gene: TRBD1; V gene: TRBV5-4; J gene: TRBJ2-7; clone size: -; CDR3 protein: CASSSRDRGDEQYF; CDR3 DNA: TGTGCCAGCAGCTCCCGGGACAGGGGCGACGAGCAGTACTTC
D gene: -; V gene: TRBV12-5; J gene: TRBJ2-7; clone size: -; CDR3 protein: CASGNRASEQYF; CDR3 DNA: TGTGCTAGTGGTAACAGGGCCTCCGAGCAGTACTTC
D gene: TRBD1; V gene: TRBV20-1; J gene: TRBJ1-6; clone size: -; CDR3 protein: CSARGIRGQRNSPLHF; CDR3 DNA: TGCAGTGCTAGGGGTATTAGGGGACAGCGAAATTCACCCCTCCACTTT
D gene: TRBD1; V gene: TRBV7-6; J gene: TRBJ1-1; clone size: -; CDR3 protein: CASSLVSRGQSVNTEAFF; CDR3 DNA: TGTGCCAGCAGCTTAGTAAGCAGGGGGCAAAGTGTGAACACTGAAGCTTTCTTT
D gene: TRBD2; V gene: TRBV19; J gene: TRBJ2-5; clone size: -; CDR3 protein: CASSLLAGGPRETQYF; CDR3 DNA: TGTGCCAGTAGTTTGCTAGCGGGGGGGCCGAGAGAGACCCAGTACTTC